These 31 T cell receptor beta chains were all obtained from the same sample, sequenced in a study of shared clonotypes between healthy human individuals. The data were produced by immunoSEQ multiplex PCR, yet TCRdb's version contains in-frame clones alone and is incomplete. Of 2 million to 2.5 million clones listed, around 95% were seen once; the top ten hold about 0.13%. The sample was naive CD4+ T cells sorted from blood. Subset in this sample: CD45RA+ positively selected. The origin of the receptors is a young man in good health.

V usage is TRBV19 and J usage is TRBJ1-2; no clear D gene. Per the germline V gene, CDR1 is LNHDA and CDR2 is SQIVND (reference sequence). The CDR3 is made up of 13 amino acids. V lost 6 bases and J lost 2, with 10 bases in between. The DNA of the CDR3 is TGTGCCAGTAGAGGTGGTGCCAACTATGGCTACACCTTC. The encoded protein is CASRGGANYGYTF.

J is TRBJ2-5 and V is TRBV5-4; TRBD1 is a possible D gene (5 bases). This CDR3 comprises 14 residues. Germline values: CDR1 SGHNT, CDR2 YYREEE (reference sequence). V was shortened by 0 bases and J by 3 bases, with 9 bases between the two germline ends. Here the CDR3 reads CASSLGREEETQYF. The CDR3 nucleotides read TGTGCCAGCAGCTTGGGCAGGGAAGAAGAGACCCAGTACTTC.

The V call is TRBV28, the J call TRBJ1-5; D unresolved. The germline V and J ends were trimmed by 1 base and 6 bases, with 10 bases remaining between them. The germline CDR1 and CDR2 sequences are MDHEN and SYDVKM. CDR3 length: 14 amino acids. The CDR3 nucleotides read TGTGCCAGCAGTTTATCTGGGTTGGGTCAGCCCCAGCATTTT. This sequence encodes CASSLSGLGQPQHF.

The rearrangement joins TRBV6-5 to TRBJ1-5; D unclear. There are 15 residues in the CDR3. Germline V gives CDR1 MNHEY, CDR2 SVGAGI. The germline V and J ends were trimmed by 0 bases and 5 bases, with 11 bases remaining between them. CDR3: CASSYSASSHQPQHF. CDR3 bases: TGTGCCAGCAGTTACTCCGCCAGTTCCCATCAGCCCCAGCATTTT.

The chain recombines TRBV10-3 with TRBJ2-7; D might be TRBD1 (6 bases). The V end lost 6 bases, the J end lost 5 bases, and 20 bases lay between the germline ends. The CDR3 sequence is 15 residues long. The V gene's germline CDR1 is ENHRY and CDR2 SYGVKD. CDR3 nucleotide sequence: TGTGCCATCAGAAGGACAGCTACTCAGACTAACGAGCAGTACTTC. This encodes CAIRRTATQTNEQYF.

This chain joins TRBV2 and TRBJ2-7, with D perhaps matching TRBD2 (7 bases). With 8 bases removed from V and 0 bases from J, the gap between germline ends came to 17 bases. The CDR3 spans 15 residues. The germline gives CDR1 SNHLY, CDR2 FYNNEI. CDR3 in DNA: TGTGCCAGCTCGAAGGGGGGGCCGCCCTCCTACGAGCAGTACTTC. It is translated as CASSKGGPPSYEQYF.

The rearrangement links TRBV30 to TRBJ1-5; 8 bases map to TRBD1. This CDR3 has 19 amino acids. The germline CDR1 and CDR2 sequences are GTSNPN and SVGIG (reference sequence). The V segment lost 2 bases and the J segment 0 bases; nucleotides outside the gene matches: 15. The CDR3: CAWSFPGTGPYFSNQPQHF. The CDR3 nucleotides read TGTGCCTGGAGTTTCCCCGGGACAGGACCTTATTTTAGCAATCAGCCCCAGCATTTT.

This clone was seen a single time. The CDR3 DNA follows: TGTGCCAGCAGTTACTCGTCGGGGGGAGGCGGGGAGCTGTTTTTT. This encodes CASSYSSGGGGELFF. This chain joins TRBV6-6 and TRBJ2-2; 7 bases are shared with TRBD2. Germline V gene data show CDR1 as MNHNY and CDR2 as SVGAGI (reference sequence). The CDR3 length is 15 residues. V gave up 0 bases and J gave up 7 bases; unmatched junction bases: 5.

This chain links TRBV6-1 with TRBJ1-1; D ambiguous. In germline, CDR1 is MNHNS, CDR2 SASEGT. Trimming took off 6 bases at V and 5 bases at J, with 19 bases between the two ends. The CDR3 covers 15 residues. The CDR3 reads CASRATLLARTEAFF. CDR3 nucleotides: TGTGCCAGCAGGGCGACTCTCCTGGCGAGGACTGAAGCTTTCTTT.

This chain links TRBV10-3 with TRBJ2-4; D gene unclear. The CDR3 loop spans 16 amino acids. V was cut by 3 bases and J by 0 bases, with 12 bases left in between. Germline-derived CDR1 and CDR2 are ENHRY and SYGVKD. The CDR3 region is CAISDTGVLAKNIQYF. The CDR3 region has the DNA TGTGCCATCAGTGATACGGGCGTCCTAGCCAAAAACATTCAGTACTTC.

This clone appeared once. This chain links TRBV7-2 with TRBJ2-4, with 11 bases matching TRBD1. The junction had 11 bases not matched to a gene; V was cut back by 6 bases and J by 1 base. Germline values: CDR1 SGHTA, CDR2 FQGNSA. The CDR3 has 18 residues. CDR3 DNA sequence: TGTGCCAGCAGTAGAGGGGACAGGGGGGTCGTGGCCAAAAACATTCAGTACTTC. Translated, it gives CASSRGDRGVVAKNIQYF.

Comment on this clone: Other DNA sequences in the sample encode the same CDR3. The chain is built from TRBV10-3 and TRBJ2-3; D gene unclear. Germline-derived CDR1 and CDR2 are ENHRY and SYGVKD. Trimming shortened V by 0 bases and J by 1 base, and 5 bases separated the two germline ends. This CDR3 has 14 amino acids. CDR3 in amino acids: CAISESVGTDTQYF. As DNA, the CDR3 is TGTGCCATCAGTGAGTCGGTGGGCACAGATACGCAGTATTTT.

This chain connects TRBV18 to TRBJ1-2; maybe TRBD1 (6 bases). The CDR3 length is 15 residues. Germline V gene sequence: CDR1 KGHSH, CDR2 LQKENI. The V end was cut by 2 bases, the J end by 5 bases, with 15 bases between. In DNA, the CDR3 is TGTGCCAGCTCACCATCATGGTACAGGGAGTATGGCTACACCTTC. As protein: CASSPSWYREYGYTF.

The chain employs TRBV9 and TRBJ2-3; D gene unclear. Germline V CDR1 and CDR2: SGDLS, YYNGEE. Trimming cost V 4 bases and J 4 bases, with 10 bases left between them. This CDR3 has 13 amino acids. CDR3 sequence (DNA): TGTGCCAGCAGCCTCGGCAGGCCAGATACGCAGTATTTT. It translates to CASSLGRPDTQYF. The full variable domain, in which reference TRBV9 and TRBJ2-3 provide the parts outside the CDR3, is DSGVTQTPKHLITATGQRVTLRCSPRSGDLSVYWYQQSLDQGLQFLIQYYNGEERAKGNILERFSAQQFPDLHSELNLSSLELGDSALYFCASSLGRPDTQYFGPGTRLTVL.

The chain employs TRBV10-3 and TRBJ1-2; D is unclear. The germline gives CDR1 ENHRY, CDR2 SYGVKD. The CDR3 contains 12 residues. Trimming took off 4 bases at V and 5 bases at J, with 8 bases between the two ends. Here the CDR3 DNA reads TGTGCCATCAGTGTGGGAGGGTATGGCTACACCTTC. It translates to CAISVGGYGYTF.

The chain uses TRBV7-9 and TRBJ2-1; D gene unclear. The CDR3 is 13 amino acids. Trimming pared 1 base from V and 6 bases from J, leaving 7 bases between. Germline V gene data show CDR1 as SEHNR and CDR2 as FQNEAQ (reference sequence). The CDR3 sequence: CASSLVWGNEQFF. CDR3 bases: TGTGCCAGCAGCTTAGTGTGGGGCAATGAGCAGTTCTTC.

The chain couples TRBV6-5 to TRBJ2-2; D possibly corresponds to TRBD1 (5 bases). Looked up from germline, CDR1 is MNHEY and CDR2 is SVGAGI. V was trimmed by 7 bases and J by 0 bases, leaving 6 bases between them. The CDR3 is 13 residues long. The chain's CDR3 is CASKGANTGELFF. The CDR3 nucleotides read TGTGCCAGCAAAGGGGCGAACACCGGGGAGCTGTTTTTT.

Worth noting for this clone: Other nucleotide sequences from this sample produce the same CDR3. The chain couples TRBV5-1 to TRBJ2-7; TRBD2 agrees at 7 bases. The CDR3 is made up of 15 amino acids. CDR1 is SGHRS and CDR2 is YFSETQ in the germline V gene. V dropped 2 bases and J dropped 0; count of bases not matched to a gene: 5. In DNA form, the CDR3 reads TGCGCCAGCAGCTTAACCGGCGGGAGCTCCTACGAGCAGTACTTC. Amino acids: CASSLTGGSSYEQYF.

The rearrangement links TRBV19 to TRBJ1-2; unclear D gene. The V and J ends lost 10 bases and 2 bases respectively, with 14 bases between them. This CDR3 has 13 residues. CDR1 is LNHDA and CDR2 is SQIVND in the germline V gene (reference sequence). The CDR3 bases are TGTGCCACCAAAGAGAGGCCGAACTATGGCTACACCTTC. Its protein is CATKERPNYGYTF. Variable domain in full (rest from reference TRBV19 and TRBJ1-2): DGGITQSPKYLFRKEGQNVTLSCEQNLNHDAMYWYRQDPGQGLRLIYYSQIVNDFQKGDIAEGYSVSREKKESFPLTVTSAQKNPTAFYLCATKERPNYGYTFGSGTRLTVV.

The chain links TRBV7-2 to TRBJ1-2; D unclear. The germline gives CDR1 SGHTA, CDR2 FQGNSA. Trimming shortened V by 1 base and J by 4 bases, and 13 bases separated the two germline ends. CDR3 length: 15 amino acids. CDR3 sequence reads: CASSLVGSGSYGYTF. The CDR3 DNA sequence: TGTGCCAGCAGCTTAGTCGGGTCGGGGTCCTATGGCTACACCTTC.

The chain has TRBV6-1 and TRBJ2-2; 10 bases match TRBD1. Germline CDR1 MNHNS, CDR2 SASEGT. Trimming cost V 1 base and J 7 bases; bases outside gene matches: 6. The CDR3 runs to 16 residues. In nucleotides, the CDR3 is TGTGCCAGCAGTGAAGGAAGGACAGGGGGGAACGGGGAGCTGTTTTTT. Amino acids: CASSEGRTGGNGELFF.

V usage is TRBV6-5 and J usage is TRBJ1-1; D gene unclear. V lost 5 bases and J 1 base, leaving 11 bases between the germline ends. CDR1 and CDR2 from the germline V gene are MNHEY and SVGAGI. This CDR3 has 14 residues. CDR3 DNA sequence: TGTGCCAGCAGTGGCCGACTCGAGAACACTGAAGCTTTCTTT. Its protein is CASSGRLENTEAFF.

This chain links TRBV4-3 with TRBJ2-5; D assignment may be TRBD1 or TRBD2 (5 bases each). Germline V CDR1 and CDR2: LGHNA, YSLEER. CDR3 length equals 15 residues. Between the trimmed V and J ends, which lost 1 base and 1 base, there was a span of 10 bases. For the CDR3, the DNA is TGCGCCAGCAGCCAAGCGGGACGGATCCAAGAGACCCAGTACTTC. Translation: CASSQAGRIQETQYF.

V gene TRBV9 combines with J gene TRBJ1-1; D is unresolved. The length of the CDR3 is 14 residues. Germline V lookup: CDR1 SGDLS, CDR2 YYNGEE. V gave up 4 bases and J gave up 1 base, with 11 bases separating them. The CDR3 region is CASSPQTANTEAFF. The CDR3 nucleotides read TGTGCCAGCAGCCCCCAGACTGCGAACACTGAAGCTTTCTTT.

The CDR3 region is CASSYDGTGVGYTF. CDR3 sequence (DNA): TGTGCCAGCAGTTACGACGGGACAGGGGTTGGCTACACCTTC. The rearrangement joins TRBV6-5 to TRBJ1-2; 10 positions agree with TRBD1. This CDR3 has 14 amino acids. Germline V gene data show CDR1 as MNHEY and CDR2 as SVGAGI. The J segment lost 7 bases and the V segment lost 2 bases, leaving 4 bases of the junction unmatched.

This chain connects TRBV7-2 to TRBJ2-3, with TRBD2 matching over 11 bases. The V and J ends lost 1 base and 4 bases, in that order; junction bases with no gene match: 10. The CDR3 is 18 amino acids. Per germline, CDR1 SGHTA and CDR2 FQGNSA. This chain's CDR3 is CASSLVSGVAGGADTQYF. DNA of the CDR3: TGTGCCAGCAGCTTAGTTAGCGGGGTAGCGGGAGGGGCAGATACGCAGTATTTT.

The V and J genes are TRBV19 and TRBJ1-5; 9 bases match TRBD1. The CDR3 is 16 residues long. Trimming cost V 6 bases and J 0 bases; bases outside gene matches: 6. Germline lookup yields CDR1 LNHDA and CDR2 SQIVND (reference sequence). The CDR3 coding sequence is TGTGCCAGTAGAAGGGGGACAGGGCGTAGCAATCAGCCCCAGCATTTT. Amino acids: CASRRGTGRSNQPQHF.

The chain uses TRBV11-2 and TRBJ1-6; D unresolved. Germline loops: CDR1 SGHAT, CDR2 FQNNGV. CDR3 length: 14 amino acids. Trimming took off 6 bases at V and 10 bases at J, with 16 bases between the two ends. CDR3: CASRLPLIMSPLHF. In DNA form, the CDR3 reads TGTGCCAGCAGACTCCCGCTCATTATGTCACCCCTCCACTTT.

V usage is TRBV6-1 and J usage is TRBJ1-6; the D gene is possibly TRBD1 (5 bases). The CDR3 runs to 13 residues. Germline CDR1 MNHNS, CDR2 SASEGT. Trimming took 2 bases from V and 7 from J, leaving 6 bases between them. CDR3 residues: CASSEWGNSPLHF. In DNA, the CDR3 is TGTGCCAGCAGTGAATGGGGGAATTCACCCCTCCACTTT.

As DNA, the CDR3 is TGTGCCAGTAGTATACAGGAGAACACCGGGGAGCTGTTTTTT. Translation gives CASSIQENTGELFF. The J gene is TRBJ2-2, the V gene TRBV19; no clear D. The germline CDR1 and CDR2 sequences are LNHDA and SQIVND (reference sequence). V lost 2 bases to trimming and J lost 1 base, with 5 bases between them. The CDR3 sequence is 14 residues long.

This clone was counted once. This chain uses TRBV18 with TRBJ2-7; D is unresolved. The germline V gene encodes CDR1 KGHSH and CDR2 LQKENI. V was clipped by 0 bases and J by 2 bases, with 8 bases between them. CDR3 length equals 14 residues. The CDR3 sequence is CASSPPSNPYEQYF. DNA for the CDR3: TGTGCCAGCTCACCACCCTCAAACCCCTACGAGCAGTACTTC.